The 5 T cell receptor beta chains below all came from one sample that was sequenced in a study of cytomegalovirus exposure and HLA in healthy donors. Primers included in the PCR were 60 Vbeta and 13 Jbeta primers. Sequenced by immunoSEQ multiplex PCR; TCRdb stores in-frame clones only, minus some. The sample lists approximately 150,000 clones; 65% to 70% were seen once. The specimen sequenced was PBMCs. The origin of the receptors is a man aged 30 to 45 in good health and CMV-seropositive.

The V and J genes are TRBV6-6 and TRBJ2-4; possible D gene TRBD1, 5 bases. Germline loops: CDR1 MNHNY, CDR2 SVGAGI (reference sequence). V gave up 2 bases and J gave up 0 bases, with 11 bases separating them. The CDR3 is 16 residues long. CDR3 nucleotides: TGTGCCAGCAGTTACGGGGCAGGCCTAGCCAAAAACATTCAGTACTTC. Translated: CASSYGAGLAKNIQYF.

V is TRBV6-4 and J is TRBJ2-1, with 8 positions matching TRBD1. Germline V gene sequence: CDR1 MRHNA, CDR2 SNTAGT. The CDR3 sequence is 17 residues long. V was pared by 5 bases and J by 6 bases, with 15 bases of the junction left unmatched. The CDR3 nucleotides are TGTGCCAGCAGTCTCGCCGGGACAGGTGTTTCTAGCAATGAGCAGTTCTTC. This codes for CASSLAGTGVSSNEQFF.

The chain has TRBV9 and TRBJ2-5; D gene ambiguous. The end of the DNA aligns better with TRBJ2-7, so the J call may be wrong. The length of the CDR3 is 15 residues. Per germline, CDR1 SGDLS and CDR2 YYNGEE. In DNA form, the CDR3 reads TGTGCCAGCAGCGTAGGGAACCCAGGCTCCTACGAGCAGTACTTC. Protein product: CASSVGNPGSYEQYF.

V and J are TRBV9 and TRBJ2-5, with 9 positions matching TRBD2. V was clipped by 0 bases and J by 1 base; unmatched bases: 7. Germline values: CDR1 SGDLS, CDR2 YYNGEE. The CDR3 extends over 17 amino acids. CDR3: CASSVERLAGTQETQYF. DNA for the CDR3: TGTGCCAGCAGCGTAGAGAGGCTAGCGGGGACCCAAGAGACCCAGTACTTC.

This clone was found a few times. The chain carries TRBV28 and TRBJ1-4; TRBD1 agrees at 9 bases. CDR1 MDHEN and CDR2 SYDVKM come from the germline V gene. V shed 6 bases, J shed 7 bases, and the junction held 9 bases outside the gene matches. The CDR3 length is 15 residues. The CDR3 reads CASRTGGAGREKLFF. The DNA for the CDR3 is TGTGCCAGCAGAACAGGGGGCGCCGGTCGTGAAAAACTGTTTTTT.